These T cell receptor beta chains were read from a single sample in a study of Graves' ophthalmopathy and Graves' hyperthyroidism. TCRdb fed the multiplex PCR reads into MiXCR, producing one record per CDR3 protein. The sample has over a million distinct CDR3 sequences, about 40% seen once. Sequenced: peripheral blood or thyroid tissue (not recorded which). These receptors were taken from an adult man with Graves' hyperthyroidism. Each CDR3 is given with its conserved first and last residue. The D gene is left open where the match is weak. Where a row states a size, it is once, few, many or the class of an expanded clone; other rows omit it.

v_call: TRBV28
d_call: -
clone_size: -
j_call: TRBJ1-2
cdr3_nt: TGTGCCAGCAGTACTTTCCTCGGGACGACGGGGGGCTACACCTTC
cdr3_aa: CASSTFLGTTGGYTF

v_call: TRBV7-2
d_call: -
clone_size: -
j_call: TRBJ2-6
cdr3_nt: TGTGCCAGCAGCTCCCGTCTCTCTGGGGCCAGCGTCCTGACTTTC
cdr3_aa: CASSSRLSGASVLTF

v_call: TRBV15
d_call: TRBD2
clone_size: -
j_call: TRBJ2-7
cdr3_nt: TGTGCCACCAGCATTGGACTAGCGGATGAGCAGTACTTC
cdr3_aa: CATSIGLADEQYF

v_call: TRBV7-2
d_call: TRBD2
clone_size: -
j_call: TRBJ2-5
cdr3_nt: TGTGCCAGCAGCCAGGGAGGGCGAATTCTCCAAGAGACCCAGTACTTC
cdr3_aa: CASSQGGRILQETQYF

v_call: TRBV12-3/TRBV12-4
d_call: -
clone_size: few
j_call: TRBJ1-3
cdr3_nt: TGTGCCAGCAGGGCCGGGGGTCTTGGAAACACCATATATTTT
cdr3_aa: CASRAGGLGNTIYF

v_call: TRBV6-2/TRBV6-3
d_call: -
clone_size: few
j_call: TRBJ2-7
cdr3_nt: TGTGCCAGCAGTCACGACCAGCCTCGCTACGAGCAGTACTTC
cdr3_aa: CASSHDQPRYEQYF

v_call: TRBV6-5
d_call: TRBD1
clone_size: many
j_call: TRBJ1-1
cdr3_nt: TGTGCCAGCAGGCAGCGACAGGGGGCAAACACTGAAGCTTTCTTT
cdr3_aa: CASRQRQGANTEAFF

v_call: TRBV19
d_call: -
clone_size: -
j_call: TRBJ1-2
cdr3_nt: TGTGCCTGGACTTTGGGCTATGGCTACACCTTC
cdr3_aa: CAWTLGYGYTF

v_call: TRBV7-8
d_call: TRBD1
clone_size: -
j_call: TRBJ1-5
cdr3_nt: TGTGCCAGCAGCTTACAGACAGGGTTAAGCAATCAGCCCCAGCATTTT
cdr3_aa: CASSLQTGLSNQPQHF

v_call: TRBV25-1
d_call: TRBD1
clone_size: many
j_call: TRBJ2-2
cdr3_nt: TGTGCCAGCAGTGGGCGGACAGGGGGCACCGGGGAGCTGTTTTTT
cdr3_aa: CASSGRTGGTGELFF

v_call: TRBV10-3
d_call: -
clone_size: -
j_call: TRBJ1-1
cdr3_nt: TGTGCCATCAGTCTGACAGGTATGAACACTGAAGCTTTCTTT
cdr3_aa: CAISLTGMNTEAFF

v_call: TRBV6-6
d_call: TRBD1
clone_size: -
j_call: TRBJ2-7
cdr3_nt: TGTGCCAGCAGTTACTCGAGGTCGACAGGGGGCCACGAGCAGTACTTC
cdr3_aa: CASSYSRSTGGHEQYF

v_call: TRBV6-2/TRBV6-3
d_call: TRBD2
clone_size: few
j_call: TRBJ2-7
cdr3_nt: TGTGCCAGCAGTTACTCGATAAAAGCGGGGCGGCCCTCCTACGAGCAGTACTTC
cdr3_aa: CASSYSIKAGRPSYEQYF

v_call: TRBV20-1
d_call: TRBD2
clone_size: many
j_call: TRBJ2-7
cdr3_nt: TGCAGTGCTAGACTCTCGGGACTAGCGGGAGGGCGTGAGCAGTACTTC
cdr3_aa: CSARLSGLAGGREQYF

v_call: TRBV9
d_call: -
clone_size: few
j_call: TRBJ2-2
cdr3_nt: TGTGCCAGCAGACCAGAGGGGGGAGCGCCCACCGGGGAGCTGTTTTTT
cdr3_aa: CASRPEGGAPTGELFF

v_call: TRBV6-5
d_call: TRBD1
clone_size: few
j_call: TRBJ2-7
cdr3_nt: TGTGCCAGCAGGCCCCCCCGGGACAGCTCCTACGAGCAGTACTTC
cdr3_aa: CASRPPRDSSYEQYF

v_call: TRBV4-3
d_call: -
clone_size: many
j_call: TRBJ2-5
cdr3_nt: TGCGCCAGCGCTAGAACGGGACGAACCCAAGAGACCCAGTACTTC
cdr3_aa: CASARTGRTQETQYF

v_call: TRBV9
d_call: -
clone_size: few
j_call: TRBJ2-7
cdr3_nt: TGTGCCAGCAGCCAATTTTCGGTGAGCGAAATCTCCTACGAGCAGTACTTC
cdr3_aa: CASSQFSVSEISYEQYF

v_call: TRBV29-1
d_call: -
clone_size: once
j_call: TRBJ2-6
cdr3_nt: TGCAGCGGGCAGACAGGGGCCAACGTCCTGACTTTC
cdr3_aa: CSGQTGANVLTF

v_call: TRBV6-6
d_call: TRBD1
clone_size: few
j_call: TRBJ1-2
cdr3_nt: TGTGCCAGCAGTTACTCCCCAGCGGACAGGGCTAACTATGGCTACACCTTC
cdr3_aa: CASSYSPADRANYGYTF

v_call: TRBV29-1
d_call: TRBD1
clone_size: -
j_call: TRBJ2-7
cdr3_nt: TGCAGTTACGCCGGGACAGGAGGCGAGCAGTACTTC
cdr3_aa: CSYAGTGGEQYF

v_call: TRBV7-2
d_call: TRBD2
clone_size: many
j_call: TRBJ2-7
cdr3_nt: TGTGCCAGCAACTTAGGCAGCGGGAGTAGCCACGAGCAGTACTTC
cdr3_aa: CASNLGSGSSHEQYF

v_call: TRBV5-1
d_call: TRBD1
clone_size: many
j_call: TRBJ1-1
cdr3_nt: TGCGCCAGCAGGACGAGCCAGGGGGGCCTACGGACTGAAGCTTTCTTT
cdr3_aa: CASRTSQGGLRTEAFF